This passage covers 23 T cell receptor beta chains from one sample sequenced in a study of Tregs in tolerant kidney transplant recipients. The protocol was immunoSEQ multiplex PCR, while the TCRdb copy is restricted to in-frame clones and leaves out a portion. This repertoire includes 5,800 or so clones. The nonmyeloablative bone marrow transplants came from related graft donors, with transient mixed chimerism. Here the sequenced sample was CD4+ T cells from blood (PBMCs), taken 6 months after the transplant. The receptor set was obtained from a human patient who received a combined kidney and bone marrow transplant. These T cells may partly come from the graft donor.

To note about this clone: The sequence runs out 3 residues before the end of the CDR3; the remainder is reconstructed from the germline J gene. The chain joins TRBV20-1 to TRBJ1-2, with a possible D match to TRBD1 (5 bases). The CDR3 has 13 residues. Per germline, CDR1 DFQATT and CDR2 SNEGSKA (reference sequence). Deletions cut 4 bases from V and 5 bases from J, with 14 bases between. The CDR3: CSAISPREYGYTF. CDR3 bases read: TGCAGTGCTATCTCCCCCAGGGAGTATGGC.

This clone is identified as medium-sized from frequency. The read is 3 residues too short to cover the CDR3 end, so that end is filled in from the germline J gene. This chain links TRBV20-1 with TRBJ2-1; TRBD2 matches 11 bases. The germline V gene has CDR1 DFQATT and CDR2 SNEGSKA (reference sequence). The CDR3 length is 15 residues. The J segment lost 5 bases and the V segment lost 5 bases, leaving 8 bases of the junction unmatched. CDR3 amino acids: CSAPPLAGGNNEQFF. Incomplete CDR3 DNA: TGCAGTGCTCCCCCTCTAGCGGGAGGTAACAATGAG.

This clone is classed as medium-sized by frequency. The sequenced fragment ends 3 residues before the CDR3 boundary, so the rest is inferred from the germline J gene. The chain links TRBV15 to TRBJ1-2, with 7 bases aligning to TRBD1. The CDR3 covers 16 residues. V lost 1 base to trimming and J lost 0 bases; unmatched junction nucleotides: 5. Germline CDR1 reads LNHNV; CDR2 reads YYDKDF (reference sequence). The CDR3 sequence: CATSRGSGGANYGYTF. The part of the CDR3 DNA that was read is TGTGCCACCAGCAGAGGCTCAGGGGGAGCTAACTATGGC.

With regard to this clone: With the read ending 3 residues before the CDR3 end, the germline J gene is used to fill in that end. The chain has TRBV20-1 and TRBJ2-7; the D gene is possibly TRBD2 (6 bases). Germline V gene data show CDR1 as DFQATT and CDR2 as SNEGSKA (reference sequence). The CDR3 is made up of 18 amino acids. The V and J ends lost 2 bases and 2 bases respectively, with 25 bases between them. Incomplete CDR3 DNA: TGCAGTGCTAGACCCCTCAATATGAATAGCGGTAAGGCCTACGAG. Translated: CSARPLNMNSGKAYE. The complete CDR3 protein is CSARPLNMNSGKAYEQYF.

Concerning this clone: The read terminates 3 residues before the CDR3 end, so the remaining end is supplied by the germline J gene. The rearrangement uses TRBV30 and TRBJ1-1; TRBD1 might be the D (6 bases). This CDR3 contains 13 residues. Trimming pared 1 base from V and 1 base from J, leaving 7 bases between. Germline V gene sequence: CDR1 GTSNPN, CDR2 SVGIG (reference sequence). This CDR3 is CAWSGTANTEAFF. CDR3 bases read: TGTGCCTGGAGTGGGACAGCGAACACTGAA.

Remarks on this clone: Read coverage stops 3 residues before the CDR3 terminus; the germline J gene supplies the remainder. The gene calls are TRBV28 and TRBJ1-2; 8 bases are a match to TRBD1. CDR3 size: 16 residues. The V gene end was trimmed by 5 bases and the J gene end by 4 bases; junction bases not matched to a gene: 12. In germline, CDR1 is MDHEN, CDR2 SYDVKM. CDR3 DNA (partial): TGTGCCAGCAGTCCGGCGGGGACAGGCCTTTCCTATGGC. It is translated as CASSPAGTGLSYG. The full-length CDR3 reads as CASSPAGTGLSYGYTF.

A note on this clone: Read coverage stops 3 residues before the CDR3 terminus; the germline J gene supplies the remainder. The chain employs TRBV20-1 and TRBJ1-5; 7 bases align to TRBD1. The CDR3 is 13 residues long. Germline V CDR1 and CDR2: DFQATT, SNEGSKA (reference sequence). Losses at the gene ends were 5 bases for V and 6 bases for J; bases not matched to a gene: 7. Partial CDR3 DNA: TGCAGTGCTTGGGACAGTAGGTCTCAGCCC. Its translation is CSAWDSRSQP. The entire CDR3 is CSAWDSRSQPQHF.

CDR3 bases read: TGTGCCAGCAGCTTAGTCGCTGCATCCCAGTATGAG. Its translation is CASSLVAASQYE. The whole CDR3 sequence reads CASSLVAASQYEQFF. The chain joins TRBV11-1 to TRBJ2-1; D is unresolved. The CDR3 is cut off 3 residues early in the read; its end comes from the germline J gene. Germline values: CDR1 SGHAT, CDR2 FQDESV (reference sequence). Deletions cut 1 base from V and 8 bases from J, with 15 bases between. This CDR3 has 15 amino acids.

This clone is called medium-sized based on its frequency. The chain's CDR3 is CASIRGSAGANVLTF. The CDR3 bases that were read are TGTGCCAGCATTCGAGGGTCCGCCGGGGCCAACGTC. The J gene is TRBJ2-6, the V gene TRBV28; D perhaps matches TRBD2 (5 bases). The sequence runs out 3 residues before the end of the CDR3; the remainder is reconstructed from the germline J gene. Trimming left V 7 bases short and J 4 bases short, with 14 bases between. Per the germline V gene, CDR1 is MDHEN and CDR2 is SYDVKM. This CDR3 is built from 15 residues. The full variable domain, in which reference TRBV28 and TRBJ2-6 provide the parts outside the CDR3, is DVKVTQSSRYLVKRTGEKVFLECVQDMDHENMFWYRQDPGLGLRLIYFSYDVKMKEKGDIPEGYSVSREKKERFSLILESASTNQTSMYLCASIRGSAGANVLTFGAGSRLTVL.

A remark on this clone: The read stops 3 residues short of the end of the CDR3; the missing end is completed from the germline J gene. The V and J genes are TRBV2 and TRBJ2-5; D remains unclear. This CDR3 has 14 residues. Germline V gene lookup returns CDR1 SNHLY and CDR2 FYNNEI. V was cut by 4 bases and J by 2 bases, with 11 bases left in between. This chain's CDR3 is CASSGWQEQETQYF. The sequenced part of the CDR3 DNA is TGTGCCAGCAGTGGTTGGCAGGAGCAAGAGACC.

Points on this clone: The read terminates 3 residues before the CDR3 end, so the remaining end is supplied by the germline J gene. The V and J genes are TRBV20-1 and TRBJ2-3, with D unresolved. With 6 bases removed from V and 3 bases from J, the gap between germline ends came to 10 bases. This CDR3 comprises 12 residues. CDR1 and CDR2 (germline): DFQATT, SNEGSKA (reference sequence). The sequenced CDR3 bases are TGCAGTGCCCCTTTCGGGACAGATACG. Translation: CSAPFGTDT. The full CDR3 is CSAPFGTDTQYF.

The CDR3 is CASSTRLSPGNTIYF. The CDR3 DNA, read in part, is TGTGCCAGCAGCACTAGACTCTCTCCTGGAAACACC. This chain connects TRBV7-2 to TRBJ1-3; D uncertain. The DNA ends 3 residues before the CDR3 does, and the rest of the CDR3 is filled in from the germline J gene. This CDR3 has 15 amino acids. The ends were cut back, 5 bases at V and 2 bases at J, with 13 bases in the middle. CDR1 and CDR2 from the germline V gene are SGHTA and FQGNSA.

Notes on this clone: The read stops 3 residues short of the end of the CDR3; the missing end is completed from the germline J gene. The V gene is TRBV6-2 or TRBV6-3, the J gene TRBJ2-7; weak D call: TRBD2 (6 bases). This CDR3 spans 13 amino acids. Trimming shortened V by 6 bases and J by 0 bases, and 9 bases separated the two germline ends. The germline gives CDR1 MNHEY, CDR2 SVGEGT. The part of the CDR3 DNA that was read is TGTGCCAGCAGGGAGGGTGGCTCCTACGAG. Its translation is CASREGGSYE. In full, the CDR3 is CASREGGSYEQYF.

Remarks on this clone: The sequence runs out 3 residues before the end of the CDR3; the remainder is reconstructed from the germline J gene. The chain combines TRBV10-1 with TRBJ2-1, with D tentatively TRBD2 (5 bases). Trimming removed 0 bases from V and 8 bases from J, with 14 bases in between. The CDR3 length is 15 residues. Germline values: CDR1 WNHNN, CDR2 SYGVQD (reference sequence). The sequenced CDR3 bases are TGCGCCAGCAGTGAGTCCCAAGCGGAAGCGGATGAG. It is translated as CASSESQAEADE. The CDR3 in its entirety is CASSESQAEADEQFF.

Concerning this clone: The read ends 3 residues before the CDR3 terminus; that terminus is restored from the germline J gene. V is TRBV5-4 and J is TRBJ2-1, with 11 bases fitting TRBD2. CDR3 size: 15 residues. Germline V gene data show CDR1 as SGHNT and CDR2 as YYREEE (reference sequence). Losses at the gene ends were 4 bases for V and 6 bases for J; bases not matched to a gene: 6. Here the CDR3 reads CASSHLAGGANEQFF. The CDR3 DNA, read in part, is TGTGCCAGCAGCCACCTAGCGGGAGGAGCCAATGAG.

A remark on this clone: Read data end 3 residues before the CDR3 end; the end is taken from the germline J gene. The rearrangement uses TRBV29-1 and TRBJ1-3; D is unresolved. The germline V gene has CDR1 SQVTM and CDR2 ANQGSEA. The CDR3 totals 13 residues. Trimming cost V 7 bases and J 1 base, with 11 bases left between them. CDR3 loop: CSAQAQSGNTIYF. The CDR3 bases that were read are TGCAGCGCCCAGGCGCAGTCTGGAAACACC.

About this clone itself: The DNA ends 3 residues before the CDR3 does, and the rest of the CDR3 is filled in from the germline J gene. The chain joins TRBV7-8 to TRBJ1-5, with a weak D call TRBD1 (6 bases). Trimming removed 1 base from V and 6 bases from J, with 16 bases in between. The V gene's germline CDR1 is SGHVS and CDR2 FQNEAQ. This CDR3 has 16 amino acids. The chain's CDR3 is CASSLETRGGSQPQHF. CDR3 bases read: TGTGCCAGCAGCTTAGAAACCAGGGGAGGGAGTCAGCCC.

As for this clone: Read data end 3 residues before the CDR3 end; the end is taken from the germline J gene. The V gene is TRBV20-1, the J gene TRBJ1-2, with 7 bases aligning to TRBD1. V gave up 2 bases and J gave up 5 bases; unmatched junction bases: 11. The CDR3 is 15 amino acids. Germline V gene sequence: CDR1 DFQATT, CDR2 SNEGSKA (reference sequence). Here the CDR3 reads CSARHRGGGFYGYTF. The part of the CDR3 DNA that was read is TGCAGTGCTAGACACAGGGGAGGGGGATTTTATGGC.

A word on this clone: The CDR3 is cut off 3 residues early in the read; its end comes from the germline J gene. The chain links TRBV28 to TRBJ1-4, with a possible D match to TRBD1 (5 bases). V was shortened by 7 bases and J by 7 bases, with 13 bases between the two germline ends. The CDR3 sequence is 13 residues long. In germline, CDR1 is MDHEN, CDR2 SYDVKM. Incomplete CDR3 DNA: TGTGCCAGCAATTCCGAAGGGGTTGAAAAA. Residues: CASNSEGVEK. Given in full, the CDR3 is CASNSEGVEKLFF.

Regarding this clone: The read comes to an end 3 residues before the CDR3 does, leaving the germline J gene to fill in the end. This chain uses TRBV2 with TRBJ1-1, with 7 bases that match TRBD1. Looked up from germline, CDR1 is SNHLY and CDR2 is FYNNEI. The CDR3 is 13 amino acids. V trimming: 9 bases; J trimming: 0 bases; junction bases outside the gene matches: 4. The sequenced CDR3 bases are TGTGCCAGTCGGGACAGCCTGAACACTGAA. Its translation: CASRDSLNTE. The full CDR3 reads CASRDSLNTEAFF.

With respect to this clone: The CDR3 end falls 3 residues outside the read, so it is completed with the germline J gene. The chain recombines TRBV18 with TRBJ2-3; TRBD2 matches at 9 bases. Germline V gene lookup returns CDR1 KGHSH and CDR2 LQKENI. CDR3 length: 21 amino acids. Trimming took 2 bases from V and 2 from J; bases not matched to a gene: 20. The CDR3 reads CASSPYPVGLAGRGTTDTQYF. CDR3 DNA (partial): TGTGCCAGCTCACCATATCCGGTGGGCCTAGCGGGAAGGGGGACCACAGATACG.

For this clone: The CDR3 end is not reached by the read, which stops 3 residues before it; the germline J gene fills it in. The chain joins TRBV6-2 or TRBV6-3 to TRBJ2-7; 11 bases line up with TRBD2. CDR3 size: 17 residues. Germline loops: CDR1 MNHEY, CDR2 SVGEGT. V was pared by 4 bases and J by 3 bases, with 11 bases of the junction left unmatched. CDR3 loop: CASSSLGTLAGVYEQYF. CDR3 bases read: TGTGCCAGCAGTTCCCTAGGAACACTAGCGGGAGTCTACGAG.

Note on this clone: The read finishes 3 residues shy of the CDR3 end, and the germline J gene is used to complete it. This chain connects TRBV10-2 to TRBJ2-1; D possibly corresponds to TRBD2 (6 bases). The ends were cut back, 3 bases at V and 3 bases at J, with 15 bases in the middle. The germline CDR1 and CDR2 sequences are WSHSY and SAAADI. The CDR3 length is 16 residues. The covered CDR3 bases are TGCGCCAGCAGTGACAAAGCGGGTTCGAACTACAATGAG. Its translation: CASSDKAGSNYNE. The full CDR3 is CASSDKAGSNYNEQFF.